This T cell receptor beta chain was sequenced in a study of Graves' ophthalmopathy and Graves' hyperthyroidism. This clonotype was counted a few times. Trimming cost V 6 bases and J 0 bases, with 14 bases left between them. This CDR3 is built from 15 residues. CDR1 LNHDA and CDR2 SQIVND come from the germline V gene (reference sequence). A duration under 3 months, NOSPECS ≥4, CAS ≥3 and moderate-to-severe activity characterized the donors with ophthalmopathy. RNA served as the template for amplifying TCR beta CDR3 regions. First-round RT-PCR relied on HTBI primers, and a second-round multiplex PCR came next. In TCRdb, the multiplex PCR reads were re-called with MiXCR into one record per CDR3 protein. Among 650,000 to 800,000 distinct CDR3 sequences listed, about 40% were seen once.

The sequence derives from an adult man with Graves' ophthalmopathy. The chain has TRBV19 and TRBJ2-5; D may correspond to TRBD1 or TRBD2 (6 bases each). Sample: peripheral blood. CDR3 loop: CASRGASANQETQYF. The CDR3 DNA reads TGTGCCAGTAGGGGGGCTAGCGCAAACCAAGAGACCCAGTACTTC.